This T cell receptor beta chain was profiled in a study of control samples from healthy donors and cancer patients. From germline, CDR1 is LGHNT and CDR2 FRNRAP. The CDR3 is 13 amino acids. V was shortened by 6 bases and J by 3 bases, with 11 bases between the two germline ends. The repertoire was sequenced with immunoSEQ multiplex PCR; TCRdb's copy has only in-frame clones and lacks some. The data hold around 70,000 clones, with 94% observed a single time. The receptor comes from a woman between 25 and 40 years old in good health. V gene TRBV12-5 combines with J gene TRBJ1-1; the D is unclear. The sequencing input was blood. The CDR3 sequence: CASGPVGDTEAFF. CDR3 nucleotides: TGTGCTAGTGGCCCGGTAGGAGACACTGAAGCTTTCTTT.